Listed below are T cell receptor beta chains from one sample, sequenced in a study of blood T cell repertoires in COVID-19. Assay used: immunoSEQ multiplex PCR; TCRdb lists only in-frame clones, some missing. The sample holds some 140,000 clones; around four fifths are singletons and the top ten take 18%. The specimen sequenced was PBMCs or T cells enriched from blood (not recorded which). These receptors all stem from a man younger than 45 who had recovered from COVID-19. The CDR3 runs from the conserved cysteine through the conserved F or W. The order of the fields is J gene, D gene, V gene, clone size, CDR3 length, CDR3 DNA, CDR3 protein. D genes are given only for firm matches. Rows give clone size only sometimes, using once, few, many, or a class for an expanded clone.

TRBJ1-4 | TRBD1 | TRBV7-9 | - | 15 | TGTGCCAGCAGCCCCGACGACAGGGCGCTCGAAAAACTGTTTTTT | CASSPDDRALEKLFF
TRBJ2-6 | TRBD1 | TRBV4-1 | - | 18 | TGCGCCAGCAGCCAGGGGGGACAGGCCTCCCCGGGGGCCAACGTCCTGACTTTC | CASSQGGQASPGANVLTF
TRBJ1-2 | - | TRBV3-1/TRBV3-2 | - | 16 | TGTGCCAGCAGCCAAGTTTCTCGCGGGGTCCGATATGGCTACACCTTC | CASSQVSRGVRYGYTF
TRBJ1-2 | TRBD1 | TRBV2 | - | 14 | TGTGCCAGCAGTGATCTGAGACAGGGGTATGGCTACACCTTC | CASSDLRQGYGYTF
TRBJ1-3 | - | TRBV7-3 | - | 14 | TGTGCCAGCAGCAAAACCCGGGAGACGAACACCATATATTTT | CASSKTRETNTIYF
TRBJ2-7 | - | TRBV3-1/TRBV3-2 | - | 15 | TGTGCCAGCAGCCAAGGCCCGCAGACAGGCTACGAGCAGTACTTC | CASSQGPQTGYEQYF
TRBJ2-3 | - | TRBV20-1 | many | 13 | TGCAGTGCTAGTCCCGGGGTCACAGATACGCAGTATTTT | CSASPGVTDTQYF
TRBJ1-6 | - | TRBV4-1 | once | 16 | TGCGCCAGCAGCCAAGAGGGGGGGGCGCTTAATTCACCCCTCCACTTT | CASSQEGGALNSPLHF
TRBJ2-4 | TRBD2 | TRBV27 | once | 15 | TGTGCCAGCAGTAGCTGGACTAGCGGGGGTCACATTCAGTACTTC | CASSSWTSGGHIQYF
TRBJ2-7 | - | TRBV19 | - | 13 | TGTGCCAGTAGTAGCGGGCCCTCCTACGAGCAGTACTTC | CASSSGPSYEQYF
TRBJ2-7 | TRBD2 | TRBV10-2 | - | 14 | TGCGCCAGCGGACCGGGACTAGCGGGAGCCGAGCAGTACTTC | CASGPGLAGAEQYF
TRBJ1-1 | - | TRBV20-1 | - | 14 | TGCAGTGCTAGTAGTTACATCATGAACACTGAAGCTTTCTTT | CSASSYIMNTEAFF
TRBJ2-1 | TRBD1 | TRBV9 | - | 17 | TGTGCCAGCAGCGTAGATCCCGACAGGGGGCTTGTCAATGAGCAGTTCTTC | CASSVDPDRGLVNEQFF
TRBJ1-2 | - | TRBV7-9 | - | 16 | TGTGCCAGCAGCTTAGACTCGCCCCAAACTAACTATGGCTACACCTTC | CASSLDSPQTNYGYTF
TRBJ2-7 | - | TRBV7-2 | - | 15 | TGTGCCAGCAGCTTAGGTTCCCCGTTCTCCTACGAGCAGTACTTC | CASSLGSPFSYEQYF
TRBJ1-6 | - | TRBV5-4 | - | 15 | TGTGCCAGCAGCTCAGGGACGGGACAAAATTCACCCCTCCACTTT | CASSSGTGQNSPLHF
TRBJ1-1 | TRBD1 | TRBV7-6 | - | 15 | TGTGCCAGCAGCGCCTGGACAGGGGGGAACACTGAAGCTTTCTTT | CASSAWTGGNTEAFF
TRBJ2-5 | TRBD1 | TRBV7-6 | - | 12 | TGTGCCAGCAGCCGACAGGGAGAGACCCAGTACTTC | CASSRQGETQYF
TRBJ2-7 | - | TRBV7-9 | - | 14 | TGTGCCAGCAGCTTAAGGAGGGCCGACGGCGAGCAGTACTTC | CASSLRRADGEQYF
TRBJ1-3 | TRBD1 | TRBV12-5 | - | 16 | TGTGCTAGTGGTTTGGACTTTGACAGGGACGGTAACACCATATATTTT | CASGLDFDRDGNTIYF
TRBJ1-5 | - | TRBV23-1 | - | 15 | TGCGCCAGCAGCCAGCCAGGGCTATGCAATCAGCCCCAGCATTTT | CASSQPGLCNQPQHF
TRBJ2-1 | TRBD2 | TRBV24-1 | - | 17 | TGTGCCACCAGTGATCCGAGGGAGGGGCCGGGTCGCAATGAGCAGTTCTTC | CATSDPREGPGRNEQFF
TRBJ1-2 | - | TRBV19 | - | 15 | TGTGCCAGTAGTCCAAGCATCCCCGGAGACTATGGCTACACCTTC | CASSPSIPGDYGYTF
TRBJ2-7 | TRBD2 | TRBV5-4 | - | 15 | TGTGCCAGCAGCTTGGGCGGGGGATACTCCTACGAGCAGTACTTC | CASSLGGGYSYEQYF
TRBJ1-1 | TRBD1 | TRBV2 | - | 15 | TGTGCCAGCAGTCGGACAGGGGTGGTGAACACTGAAGCTTTCTTT | CASSRTGVVNTEAFF
TRBJ2-2 | - | TRBV9 | - | 16 | TGTGCCAGCAGCCCCCGACTAGGTCGGTACACCGGGGAGCTGTTTTTT | CASSPRLGRYTGELFF
TRBJ2-6 | - | TRBV2 | - | 16 | TGTGCCAGCAGTGAATTGCGTCCATCTGGGGCCAACGTCCTGACTTTC | CASSELRPSGANVLTF
TRBJ2-7 | - | TRBV9 | few | 13 | TGTGCCAGCAGCGTAGGGACTAACTACGAGCAGTACTTC | CASSVGTNYEQYF
TRBJ1-1 | - | TRBV10-3 | few | 13 | TGTGCCATCTCCGCTGGCATGAACACTGAAGCTTTCTTT | CAISAGMNTEAFF
TRBJ2-2 | TRBD1 | TRBV18 | few | 14 | TGTGCCAGCTCGATCGGGACAGACACCGGGGAGCTGTTTTTT | CASSIGTDTGELFF
TRBJ2-2 | - | TRBV6-1 | once | 14 | TGTGCCAGCAGTGATTGGGGAGACACCGGGGAGCTGTTTTTT | CASSDWGDTGELFF
TRBJ1-4 | - | TRBV11-2 | - | 16 | TGTGCCAGCAGCCGCAAGGCGGGGGGGACGAATGAAAAACTGTTTTTT | CASSRKAGGTNEKLFF
TRBJ2-3 | TRBD1 | TRBV11-2 | - | 15 | TGTGCCAGCAGCCGAGGACAGGCGAACACAGATACGCAGTATTTT | CASSRGQANTDTQYF
TRBJ1-5 | - | TRBV15 | - | 16 | TGTGCCACCAGCAGAGATAGAGGGAATAGCAATCAGCCCCAGCATTTT | CATSRDRGNSNQPQHF
TRBJ1-6 | TRBD1 | TRBV5-5 | - | 15 | TGTGCCAGCAGTAGCTCCGGGACAGGGGTCTTACCCCTCCACTTT | CASSSSGTGVLPLHF
TRBJ1-2 | TRBD1 | TRBV12-3/TRBV12-4 | - | 13 | TGTGCCAGCAGTTTAGGGACAGGACATGGCTACACCTTC | CASSLGTGHGYTF
TRBJ2-3 | - | TRBV2 | - | 14 | TGTGCCAGCACTTGGCCCCAGGGTGAAGATACGCAGTATTTT | CASTWPQGEDTQYF
TRBJ1-5 | - | TRBV30 | - | 14 | TGTGCCTGGAGTGGCAGGGCCGGCAATCAGCCCCAGCATTTT | CAWSGRAGNQPQHF
TRBJ2-3 | - | TRBV6-5 | - | 15 | TGTGCCAGCAGCCCAAACACACCAGGAACGGATACGCAGTATTTT | CASSPNTPGTDTQYF
TRBJ2-7 | - | TRBV2 | - | 15 | TGTGCCAGCAGCGACCTGGCGGCCAGCTCCTACGAGCAGTACTTC | CASSDLAASSYEQYF